This is a list of T cell receptor beta chains from one sample in a study of cytomegalovirus exposure and HLA in healthy donors. Some clones are missing from TCRdb's copy, which holds only in-frame ones; the method was immunoSEQ multiplex PCR. This table has about 70,000 clones, less than 95% appearing once. Sequencing input: PBMCs. These TCRs come from a woman aged 18-29 years in good health and CMV-seropositive. Both conserved end residues are part of each CDR3. D genes are given only for firm matches. Clone size is not always given. Where it is, it says once, few, many or a class for expanded clones.

j_call	v_call	clone_size	d_call	cdr3_aa	cdr3_nt
TRBJ2-7	TRBV18	-	TRBD1	CASSLTGDTYEQYF	TGTGCCAGCTCACTGACAGGGGATACCTACGAGCAGTACTTC
TRBJ2-3	TRBV4-2	once	TRBD2	CASSQGSGGVTDTQYF	TGTGCCAGCAGCCAGGGTAGCGGGGGGGTAACAGATACGCAGTATTTT
TRBJ2-1	TRBV7-2	-	TRBD2	CASSSGGSPYNEQFF	TGTGCCAGCAGCTCGGGGGGGTCCCCCTACAATGAGCAGTTCTTC
TRBJ2-2	TRBV2	few	TRBD1	CASSPWGQSNTGELFF	TGTGCCAGCAGTCCCTGGGGACAGTCGAACACCGGGGAGCTGTTTTTT
TRBJ2-7	TRBV7-9	-	-	CASSLVDNSYEQYF	TGTGCCAGCAGCTTAGTGGACAATTCCTACGAGCAGTACTTC
TRBJ2-3	TRBV2	-	-	CASRETSSSTQYF	TGTGCCAGCAGAGAAACCTCTAGCAGTACGCAGTATTTT
TRBJ2-7	TRBV27	-	-	CASSVGGPNYEQYF	TGTGCCAGCAGCGTAGGAGGGCCCAACTACGAGCAGTACTTC
TRBJ2-7	TRBV10-3	-	TRBD2	CAISAASLTSGSHEQYF	TGTGCCATCAGCGCCGCTTCCCTTACTAGCGGGAGCCACGAGCAGTACTTC
TRBJ2-7	TRBV5-1	-	-	CASSSSTPLTYEQYF	TGCGCCAGCAGCAGCTCGACACCGCTGACCTACGAGCAGTACTTC
TRBJ2-7	TRBV7-2	-	TRBD1	CASSSIRGLVDEQYF	TGTGCCAGCAGCTCCATCAGGGGGTTGGTCGACGAGCAGTACTTC
TRBJ1-6	TRBV7-2	once	-	CASSLRDTLNSPLHF	TGTGCCAGCAGCTTAAGGGACACGCTTAATTCACCCCTCCACTTT
TRBJ1-2	TRBV7-9	once	TRBD1	CASSLEDRGSYGYTF	TGTGCCAGCAGCTTAGAGGACAGGGGTTCCTATGGCTACACCTTC
TRBJ2-5	TRBV11-1	-	-	CASTLTGKGAETQYF	TGTGCCAGCACCTTAACAGGGAAGGGAGCCGAGACCCAGTACTTC
TRBJ2-1	TRBV5-4	-	-	CASRLIGMSGSSYNEQFF	TGTGCCAGCAGGTTGATTGGGATGAGCGGAAGCTCCTACAATGAGCAGTTCTTC
TRBJ2-1	TRBV6-4	-	-	CASSDSGRPYNEQFF	TGTGCCAGCAGTGACTCGGGGCGGCCCTACAATGAGCAGTTCTTC
TRBJ1-5	TRBV6-1	once	-	CASSEPVRGADQPQHF	TGTGCCAGCAGTGAACCTGTCCGGGGGGCAGATCAGCCCCAGCATTTT
TRBJ2-7	TRBV4-2	-	-	CASSQDTYEQYF	TGTGCCAGCAGCCAAGACACCTACGAGCAGTACTTC
TRBJ1-2	TRBV5-1	-	TRBD1	CASSSRQGYGYTF	TGCGCCAGCAGCTCGCGACAGGGCTATGGCTACACCTTC
TRBJ2-5	TRBV7-9	-	-	CASSFDDGRETQYF	TGTGCCAGCAGCTTCGATGACGGGAGAGAGACCCAGTACTTC
TRBJ1-1	TRBV5-1	-	-	CASSGSREAFF	TGCGCCAGCAGTGGGAGTAGGGAAGCTTTCTTT
TRBJ2-1	TRBV9	-	TRBD2	CASSVGSAGGTEQFF	TGTGCCAGCAGCGTAGGCAGCGCGGGGGGCACTGAGCAGTTCTTC
TRBJ2-3	TRBV27	-	TRBD2	CASSYLSPGLASTDTQYF	TGTGCCAGCAGTTACCTCTCACCGGGACTAGCGTCCACAGATACGCAGTATTTT
TRBJ2-1	TRBV2	-	TRBD1	CAALFLGTANEQFF	TGTGCCGCCTTGTTCCTTGGGACAGCTAATGAGCAGTTCTTC
TRBJ1-2	TRBV4-3	-	-	CASSQGSAPANYGYTF	TGCGCCAGCAGCCAAGGATCTGCACCGGCTAACTATGGCTACACCTTC
TRBJ2-3	TRBV14	-	-	CASSQEFATQYF	TGTGCCAGCAGCCAAGAGTTCGCGACGCAGTATTTT
TRBJ2-7	TRBV18	-	TRBD2	CASSPPLGLFYEQYF	TGTGCCAGCTCACCACCCTTGGGACTATTCTACGAGCAGTACTTC
TRBJ2-1	TRBV11-2	-	-	CASSPPSYNEQFF	TGTGCCAGCAGTCCCCCTAGTTACAATGAGCAGTTCTTC
TRBJ2-3	TRBV6-4	-	TRBD2	CASSPSGVTDTQYF	TGTGCCAGCAGTCCTAGCGGGGTCACAGATACGCAGTATTTT
TRBJ1-1	TRBV29-1	-	TRBD1	CSARLGQGGGTEAFF	TGCAGCGCCCGACTCGGACAGGGAGGAGGCACTGAAGCTTTCTTT
TRBJ1-4	TRBV4-1	-	-	CASSPYGRDKNEKLFF	TGCGCCAGCAGCCCCTACGGGAGGGACAAAAATGAAAAACTGTTTTTT
TRBJ2-3	TRBV7-9	-	TRBD2	CASFRLAGANPPGTDTQYF	TGTGCCAGCTTTCGACTAGCGGGGGCCAATCCACCAGGCACAGATACGCAGTATTTT
TRBJ1-1	TRBV6-5	-	-	CASSRDMNTEAFF	TGTGCCAGCAGCCGGGACATGAACACTGAAGCTTTCTTT
TRBJ1-4	TRBV10-3	-	TRBD1	CAISMDRAGTNEKLFF	TGTGCCATCAGTATGGACAGGGCCGGGACTAATGAAAAACTGTTTTTT
TRBJ2-7	TRBV11-1	once	-	CASSQTTTYEQYF	TGTGCCAGCAGCCAAACTACGACCTACGAGCAGTACTTC
TRBJ2-1	TRBV11-1	-	TRBD2	CASSPPKTSGRGDEQFF	TGTGCCAGCAGCCCACCAAAGACTAGCGGGAGGGGTGATGAGCAGTTCTTC
TRBJ1-1	TRBV4-1	-	-	CASSQELAGRGPLGEAFF	TGCGCCAGCAGCCAAGAACTAGCGGGCCGCGGACCTTTAGGAGAAGCTTTCTTT
TRBJ2-4	TRBV7-2	-	-	CASSPGGRRAKNIQYF	TGTGCCAGCAGCCCTGGGGGGAGGAGAGCCAAAAACATTCAGTACTTC
TRBJ1-5	TRBV2	-	TRBD1	CASSAGGGNQPQHF	TGTGCCAGCAGTGCAGGGGGTGGCAATCAGCCCCAGCATTTT
TRBJ2-7	TRBV13	-	-	CASSLLGQGSHEQYF	TGTGCCAGCAGCTTACTTGGGCAGGGGAGCCACGAGCAGTACTTC